This T cell receptor beta chain was found in a study of T cell changes during pregnancy in multiple sclerosis. CDR1 and CDR2 from the germline V gene are SGHDN and FVKESK. The V gene end was trimmed by 4 bases and the J gene end by 10 bases; junction bases not matched to a gene: 13. This CDR3 has 17 residues. The data were produced by immunoSEQ multiplex PCR, yet TCRdb's version contains in-frame clones alone and is incomplete. The sample has about 42,000 clones; less than 90% are singletons. This sample comprised CD4+ T cells from peripheral blood mononuclear cells, obtained in the second trimester of pregnancy. The rearrangement links TRBV14 to TRBJ2-1; 13 bases map to TRBD2. The origin of this receptor is a female donor with multiple sclerosis, enrolled in a pregnancy study. The chain's CDR3 is CASSPRTSGRAAEEQFF. The CDR3 DNA is TGTGCCAGCAGCCCCAGAACTAGCGGGAGGGCCGCTGAGGAGCAGTTCTTC.